The clone carrying this T cell receptor beta chain was recorded at least ten times. This CDR3 is built from 11 residues. V was cut by 5 bases and J by 9 bases, with 8 bases left in between. This specimen belongs to a study of T-cell memory formation after mild COVID-19. Study details: Largely, TCR clusters stayed within a single donor.

TCRdb recomputed calls from the 5' RACE reads with MiXCR, one row per CDR3 protein. The sample yields about 620,000 distinct CDR3 sequences, roughly 17% seen once. Sequencing was done on a sample of PBMCs or a T cell subset sorted from them (not recorded which). The V and J genes are TRBV12-3 or TRBV12-4 and TRBJ2-1; no clear D gene. The source is an adult woman who had mild COVID-19 (a few samples of this study predate the infection). Cell type and time point are not known. The CDR3 spells CASSPAAEQFF. The CDR3 DNA reads as TGTGCCAGCAGTCCCGCGGCTGAGCAGTTCTTC.